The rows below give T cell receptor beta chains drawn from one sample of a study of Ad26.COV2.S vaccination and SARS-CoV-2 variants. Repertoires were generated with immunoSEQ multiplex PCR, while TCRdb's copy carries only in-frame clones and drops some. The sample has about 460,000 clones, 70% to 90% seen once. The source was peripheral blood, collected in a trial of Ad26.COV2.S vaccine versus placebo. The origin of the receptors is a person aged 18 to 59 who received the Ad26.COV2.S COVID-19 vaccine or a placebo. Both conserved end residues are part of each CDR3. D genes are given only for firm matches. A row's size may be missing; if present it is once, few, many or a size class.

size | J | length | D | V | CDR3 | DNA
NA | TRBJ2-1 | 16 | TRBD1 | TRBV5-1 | CASSPSLTGGNNEQFF | TGCGCCAGCAGCCCCTCCCTGACAGGGGGAAACAATGAGCAGTTCTTC
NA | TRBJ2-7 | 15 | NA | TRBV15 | CATSRAGQGENEQYF | TGTGCCACCAGCAGAGCAGGCCAGGGTGAAAACGAGCAGTACTTC
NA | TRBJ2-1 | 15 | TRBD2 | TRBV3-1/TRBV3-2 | CASSHGLAGFNEQFF | TGTGCCAGCAGCCACGGTCTAGCGGGGTTCAATGAGCAGTTCTTC
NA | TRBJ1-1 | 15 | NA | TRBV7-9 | CASSLATPGNTEAFF | TGTGCCAGCAGCTTAGCCACCCCGGGGAACACTGAAGCTTTCTTT
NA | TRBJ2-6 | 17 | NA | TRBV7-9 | CASSLAHGGSGANVLTF | TGTGCCAGCAGCCTAGCCCACGGAGGCTCTGGGGCCAACGTCCTGACTTTC
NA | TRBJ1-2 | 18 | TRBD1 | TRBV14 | CASSQGRGRGRGPYGYTF | TGTGCCAGCAGCCAAGGACGGGGCAGGGGGCGAGGTCCCTATGGCTACACCTTC
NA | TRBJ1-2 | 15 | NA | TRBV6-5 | CASSIGVSVNYGYTF | TGTGCCAGCAGTATAGGGGTATCGGTGAACTATGGCTACACCTTC
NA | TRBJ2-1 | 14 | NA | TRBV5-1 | CASSLGGQGNEQFF | TGCGCCAGCAGCTTGGGAGGGCAGGGCAATGAGCAGTTCTTC
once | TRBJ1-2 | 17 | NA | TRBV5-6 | CASTSLEFDGAIYGYTF | TGTGCCAGCACCAGCTTGGAGTTTGACGGGGCAATATATGGCTACACCTTC
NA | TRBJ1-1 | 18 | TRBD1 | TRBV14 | CASSQDLGTGGLLTEAFF | TGTGCCAGCAGCCAAGATCTCGGGACAGGGGGCCTGTTGACTGAAGCTTTCTTT
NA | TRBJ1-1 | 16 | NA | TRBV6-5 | CASSYRDRMGLREAFF | TGTGCCAGCAGTTACAGGGATCGGATGGGACTTCGTGAAGCTTTCTTT
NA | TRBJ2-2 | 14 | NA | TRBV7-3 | CASATGTNTGELFF | TGTGCCAGCGCAACCGGGACTAACACCGGGGAGCTGTTTTTT
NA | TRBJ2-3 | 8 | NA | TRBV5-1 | CASSSQYF | TGCGCCAGCAGCTCCCAGTATTTT
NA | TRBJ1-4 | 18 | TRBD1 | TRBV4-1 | CASSQEGERGLPNEKLFF | TGCGCCAGCAGCCAAGAGGGGGAGAGGGGGCTTCCTAATGAAAAACTGTTTTTT
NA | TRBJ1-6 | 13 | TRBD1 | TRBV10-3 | CAISTGDNSPLHF | TGTGCCATCAGTACAGGGGACAATTCACCCCTCCACTTT
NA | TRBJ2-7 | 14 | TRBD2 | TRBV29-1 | CSVPPGLAGGGKYF | TGCAGCGTTCCTCCGGGACTAGCGGGGGGCGGGAAGTACTTC
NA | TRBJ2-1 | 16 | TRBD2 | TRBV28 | CASSMEGLAGGNEQFF | TGTGCCAGCAGTATGGAGGGACTAGCGGGAGGTAATGAGCAGTTCTTC
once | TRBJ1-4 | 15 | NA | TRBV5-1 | CASREYITTNEKLFF | TGCGCCAGCAGGGAGTACATTACAACTAATGAAAAACTGTTTTTT
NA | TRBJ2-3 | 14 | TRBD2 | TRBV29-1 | CSVKRGVGTDTQYF | TGCAGCGTAAAGCGGGGAGTCGGCACAGATACGCAGTATTTT
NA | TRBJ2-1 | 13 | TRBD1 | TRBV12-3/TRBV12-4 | CASSPDRDNEQFF | TGTGCCAGCAGCCCTGACAGGGACAATGAGCAGTTCTTC
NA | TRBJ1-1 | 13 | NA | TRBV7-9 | CASNLRVNTEAFF | TGTGCCAGCAACTTAAGGGTGAACACTGAAGCTTTCTTT
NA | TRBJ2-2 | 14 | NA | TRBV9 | CASSVRGNTGELFF | TGTGCCAGCAGCGTCAGGGGGAACACCGGGGAGCTGTTTTTT
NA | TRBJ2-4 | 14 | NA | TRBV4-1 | CASSQDFRKNIQYF | TGCGCCAGCAGCCAAGATTTCAGGAAAAACATTCAGTACTTC
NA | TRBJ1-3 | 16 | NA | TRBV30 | CAWSVLGRSSGNTIYF | TGTGCCTGGAGTGTTCTGGGGAGAAGCTCTGGAAACACCATATATTTT
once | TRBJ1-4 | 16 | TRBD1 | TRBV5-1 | CASSLGTGTRNEKLFF | TGCGCCAGCAGCTTGGGGACAGGGACCCGAAATGAAAAACTGTTTTTT
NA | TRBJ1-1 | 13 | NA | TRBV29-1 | CSVGGELNTEAFF | TGCAGCGTGGGGGGGGAGCTGAACACTGAAGCTTTCTTT
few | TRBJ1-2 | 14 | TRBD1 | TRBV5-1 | CASKWDRGSSGYTF | TGCGCCAGCAAATGGGACAGGGGAAGTTCTGGCTACACCTTC
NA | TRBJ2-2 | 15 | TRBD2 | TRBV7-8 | CASSLLAGGSGELFF | TGTGCCAGCAGCTTGCTAGCGGGGGGCTCCGGGGAGCTGTTTTTT
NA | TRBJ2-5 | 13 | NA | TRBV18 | CASSPTKIETQYF | TGTGCCAGCTCACCGACAAAGATAGAGACCCAGTACTTC